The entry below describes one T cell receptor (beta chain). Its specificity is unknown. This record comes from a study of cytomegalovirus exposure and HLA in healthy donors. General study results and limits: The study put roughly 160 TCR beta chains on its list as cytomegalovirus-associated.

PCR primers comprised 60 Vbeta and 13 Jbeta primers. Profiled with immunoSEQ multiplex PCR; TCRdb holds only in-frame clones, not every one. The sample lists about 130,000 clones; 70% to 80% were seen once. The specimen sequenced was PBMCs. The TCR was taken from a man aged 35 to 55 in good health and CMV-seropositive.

The CDR3 here is CASSQRDRGLILSSYEQYF. The DNA of the CDR3 is TGTGCCAGCAGCCAACGGGACAGGGGGCTTATCTTGAGCTCCTACGAGCAGTACTTC. The V and J genes are TRBV14 and TRBJ2-7; 12 nucleotides match TRBD1. J lost 0 bases, V lost 2 bases, and 11 bases had no gene match. CDR3 length: 19 residues. The germline V gene encodes CDR1 SGHDN and CDR2 FVKESK.